These 2 T cell receptor beta chains share one sample of origin, sequenced in a study of shared clonotypes between healthy human individuals. Sequenced by immunoSEQ multiplex PCR; TCRdb stores in-frame clones only, minus some. The sample holds 2 million to 2.5 million clones, over 85% seen once. Sequencing was done on a sample of naive CD4+ T cells from PBMCs. The subset denotes: CD45RA+ positively selected. These receptors originate from a man between 18 and 29 years old in good health. Some clones in this sample may be carry-over from other donors' samples.

The chain combines TRBV7-7 with TRBJ2-3; tentatively, D is TRBD2 (6 bases). This CDR3 is 14 amino acids long. V gave up 0 bases and J gave up 4 bases, with 8 bases separating them. Germline V gene lookup returns CDR1 SSHAT and CDR2 FNYEAQ (reference sequence). The CDR3 DNA reads TGTGCCAGCAGCTTAGCCCCTAGCGCAGATACGCAGTATTTT. Residues: CASSLAPSADTQYF. Variable domain in full (rest from reference TRBV7-7 and TRBJ2-3): GAGVSQSPRYKVTKRGQDVTLRCDPISSHATLYWYQQALGQGPEFLTYFNYEAQPDKSGLPSDRFSAERPEGSISTLTIQRTEQRDSAMYRCASSLAPSADTQYFGPGTRLTVL.

This clone was observed a few times. The rearrangement joins TRBV19 to TRBJ1-1; D remains ambiguous. Germline CDR1 reads LNHDA; CDR2 reads SQIVND (reference sequence). The CDR3 loop spans 11 amino acids. Trimming removed 10 bases from V and 0 bases from J, with 6 bases in between. The CDR3 region has the DNA TGTGCCACCGTCTTGAACACTGAAGCTTTCTTT. It yields the protein CATVLNTEAFF.